This T cell receptor beta chain was observed in a study of PD-1 blockade in classical Hodgkin lymphoma. About the research overall: Nivolumab was administered to patients intravenously at 3 mg/kg every 2 weeks.

Germline CDR1 and CDR2: SGHVS and FNYEAQ. The CDR3 has 14 residues. The J segment lost 3 bases and the V segment lost 4 bases, leaving 5 bases of the junction unmatched. Comments on this clone: Antigen: not known.

Every patient had relapsed following autologous stem cell transplantation, and cohorts differed in brentuximab vedotin exposure. Data came from immunoSEQ multiplex PCR; TCRdb stores just in-frame clones and leaves some out. Counted here are 38,000 or so clones, over 80% occurring once; the ten biggest clones make up about 10%. Whole-study findings and limits: Initiation of nivolumab under 1 year after ASCT led to exclusion of patients. The CD4+ diversity rise by C4D1 was clearest in complete responders. Lower baseline TCR diversity was reported for newly diagnosed patients than for healthy donors.

The chain recombines TRBV7-6 with TRBJ2-7; 8 bases map to TRBD1. The sample here was peripheral blood mononuclear cells (PBMCs), taken at baseline. This clonotype was sampled from a human donor with classical Hodgkin lymphoma. For the CDR3, the DNA is TGTGCCAGCAGCTCGGGGACAGGCCACTACGAGCAGTACTTC. Translation: CASSSGTGHYEQYF.